The rows below give T cell receptor beta chains drawn from one sample of a study of blood T cell repertoires in COVID-19. Method: immunoSEQ multiplex PCR; TCRdb's copy keeps in-frame clones and lacks some. The table has around 300,000 clones, around 87% seen once. Sequences were obtained from peripheral blood. Receptors were obtained from a man in his fifties or sixties with active or convalescent COVID-19. The CDR3 runs from the conserved cysteine through the conserved F or W. The D gene is left open where the match is weak. Size values are once, few and many counts, or a class for expanded clones, and some rows have none.

length: 14; size: -; D: -; V: TRBV10-3; J: TRBJ2-3; CDR3: CAISVISGTDTQYF; DNA: TGTGCCATCAGTGTAATTAGCGGCACAGATACGCAGTATTTT
length: 13; size: few; D: -; V: TRBV9; J: TRBJ2-5; CDR3: CASSLGTKETQYF; DNA: TGTGCCAGCAGCCTGGGGACAAAAGAGACCCAGTACTTC
length: 18; size: -; D: TRBD2; V: TRBV27; J: TRBJ2-1; CDR3: CASSLGPPGTSGRNEQFF; DNA: TGTGCCAGCAGTTTGGGGCCCCCTGGGACTAGCGGGAGGAATGAGCAGTTCTTC
length: 13; size: -; D: TRBD2; V: TRBV29-1; J: TRBJ2-7; CDR3: CSVAGLGSFEQYF; DNA: TGCAGCGTTGCCGGACTAGGTAGCTTCGAGCAGTACTTC
length: 16; size: -; D: -; V: TRBV11-2; J: TRBJ1-2; CDR3: CASSLVLARGRYGYTF; DNA: TGTGCCAGCAGCTTAGTACTCGCCAGGGGAAGGTATGGCTACACCTTC
length: 13; size: -; D: TRBD1; V: TRBV7-8; J: TRBJ1-1; CDR3: CASSLDRGREAFF; DNA: TGTGCCAGCAGCTTAGATAGGGGGCGGGAAGCTTTCTTT
length: 14; size: -; D: TRBD1; V: TRBV6-5; J: TRBJ1-6; CDR3: CASSWDSLNSPLHF; DNA: TGTGCCAGCAGTTGGGACAGCCTTAATTCACCCCTCCACTTT
length: 17; size: -; D: TRBD2; V: TRBV7-3; J: TRBJ2-2; CDR3: CASSLDSGGPNTGELFF; DNA: TGTGCCAGCAGCTTAGATAGCGGGGGGCCGAACACCGGGGAGCTGTTTTTT
length: 16; size: -; D: TRBD1; V: TRBV15; J: TRBJ1-5; CDR3: CATSLRDRGPNQPQHF; DNA: TGTGCCACCAGCTTACGGGACAGGGGGCCGAATCAGCCCCAGCATTTT
length: 14; size: -; D: -; V: TRBV7-2; J: TRBJ1-4; CDR3: CASSGPATNEKLFF; DNA: TGTGCCAGCAGCGGGCCAGCAACTAATGAAAAACTGTTTTTT
length: 14; size: -; D: -; V: TRBV2; J: TRBJ1-1; CDR3: CASDTYRAGREAFF; DNA: TGTGCCAGCGATACTTACAGGGCCGGGCGCGAAGCTTTCTTT
length: 14; size: -; D: -; V: TRBV11-3; J: TRBJ2-7; CDR3: CASSSQGTPYEQYF; DNA: TGTGCCAGCAGCTCACAGGGAACCCCCTACGAGCAGTACTTC
length: 14; size: -; D: -; V: TRBV18; J: TRBJ1-1; CDR3: CASSPSTSNTEAFF; DNA: TGTGCCAGCTCACCAAGCACGTCGAACACTGAAGCTTTCTTT
length: 10; size: -; D: -; V: TRBV30; J: TRBJ1-2; CDR3: CALFNYGYTF; DNA: TGTGCCCTATTTAACTATGGCTACACCTTC
length: 14; size: -; D: -; V: TRBV19; J: TRBJ2-7; CDR3: CASSIKDRGYEQYF; DNA: TGTGCCAGTAGTATTAAGGACAGAGGCTACGAGCAGTACTTC
length: 14; size: -; D: -; V: TRBV18; J: TRBJ1-5; CDR3: CASSTGGNPRPQHF; DNA: TGTGCCAGCTCAACAGGTGGGAACCCACGGCCCCAGCATTTT
length: 15; size: -; D: -; V: TRBV28; J: TRBJ2-7; CDR3: CASSLSVGGTYEQYF; DNA: TGTGCCAGCAGTTTATCGGTAGGAGGTACCTACGAGCAGTACTTC
length: 15; size: -; D: TRBD2; V: TRBV5-1; J: TRBJ2-1; CDR3: CASSLGSGSYNEQFF; DNA: TGCGCCAGCAGCTTGGGAAGCGGGAGTTACAATGAGCAGTTCTTC
length: 14; size: -; D: TRBD1; V: TRBV28; J: TRBJ1-2; CDR3: CASEPGQGWNGYTF; DNA: TGTGCCAGTGAGCCGGGACAGGGTTGGAATGGCTACACCTTC
length: 14; size: -; D: -; V: TRBV19; J: TRBJ1-6; CDR3: CASSIQVLNSPLHF; DNA: TGTGCCAGTAGTATCCAGGTCTTAAATTCACCCCTCCACTTT
length: 13; size: -; D: -; V: TRBV7-2; J: TRBJ1-5; CDR3: CASSLSRGQPQHF; DNA: TGTGCCAGCAGCCTCAGCAGGGGCCAGCCCCAGCATTTT
length: 13; size: -; D: -; V: TRBV24-1; J: TRBJ1-5; CDR3: CATSRAGDQPQHF; DNA: TGTGCCACCTCCCGGGCAGGGGATCAGCCCCAGCATTTT
length: 15; size: few; D: -; V: TRBV18; J: TRBJ1-4; CDR3: CASSPPSGVGEKLFF; DNA: TGTGCCAGCTCACCACCAAGCGGGGTGGGTGAAAAACTGTTTTTT
length: 14; size: -; D: TRBD2; V: TRBV19; J: TRBJ2-1; CDR3: CASDALAGGNEQFF; DNA: TGTGCCAGCGATGCCCTAGCGGGGGGCAATGAGCAGTTCTTC
length: 17; size: -; D: -; V: TRBV28; J: TRBJ1-2; CDR3: CASSFLTDSAYNYGYTF; DNA: TGTGCCAGCAGTTTCCTCACCGACAGTGCCTATAACTATGGCTACACCTTC
length: 15; size: -; D: TRBD1; V: TRBV30; J: TRBJ1-2; CDR3: CALNSGTASNYGYTF; DNA: TGTGCCTTAAACTCCGGGACAGCCTCTAACTATGGCTACACCTTC
length: 13; size: -; D: -; V: TRBV6-5; J: TRBJ2-7; CDR3: CASRTPRAYEQYF; DNA: TGTGCCAGCCGGACACCTAGAGCCTACGAGCAGTACTTC
length: 15; size: once; D: -; V: TRBV7-2; J: TRBJ2-7; CDR3: CASSLGGRISGEQYF; DNA: TGTGCCAGCAGCTTAGGGGGGCGTATCTCGGGCGAGCAGTACTTC
length: 13; size: once; D: TRBD2; V: TRBV28; J: TRBJ2-3; CDR3: CASRVSGSNTQYF; DNA: TGTGCCAGCAGAGTTAGCGGGAGCAATACGCAGTATTTT
length: 13; size: -; D: TRBD1; V: TRBV30; J: TRBJ1-5; CDR3: CAWSVQGLEPQHF; DNA: TGTGCCTGGAGTGTACAGGGGCTGGAGCCCCAGCATTTT
length: 14; size: -; D: TRBD1; V: TRBV18; J: TRBJ2-1; CDR3: CASSPPDRYNEQFF; DNA: TGTGCCAGCTCACCCCCGGACAGGTACAATGAGCAGTTCTTC
length: 13; size: once; D: TRBD1; V: TRBV12-3/TRBV12-4; J: TRBJ1-1; CDR3: CASSLPWTGEAFF; DNA: TGTGCCAGCAGTTTACCCTGGACAGGGGAGGCTTTCTTT
length: 15; size: -; D: -; V: TRBV5-1; J: TRBJ1-1; CDR3: CASSLEARVNTEAFF; DNA: TGCGCCAGCAGCTTGGAGGCCAGGGTGAACACTGAAGCTTTCTTT
length: 16; size: -; D: TRBD1; V: TRBV28; J: TRBJ1-5; CDR3: CASSLLGQGRGQPQHF; DNA: TGTGCCAGCAGTTTATTAGGACAGGGCCGGGGTCAGCCCCAGCATTTT
length: 18; size: -; D: -; V: TRBV18; J: TRBJ1-1; CDR3: CASSPFRVPGRGNTEAFF; DNA: TGTGCCAGCTCCCCCTTTCGGGTGCCGGGCAGGGGGAACACTGAAGCTTTCTTT
length: 16; size: -; D: TRBD2; V: TRBV5-1; J: TRBJ2-2; CDR3: CASSSGLAGVTGELFF; DNA: TGCGCCAGCAGCTCTGGACTAGCGGGAGTCACCGGGGAGCTGTTTTTT
length: 13; size: -; D: -; V: TRBV6-5; J: TRBJ1-1; CDR3: CASTRDMNTEAFF; DNA: TGTGCCAGCACTAGGGACATGAACACTGAAGCTTTCTTT